A selection of T cell receptor beta chains follows, all from one sample in a study of blood T cell repertoires in COVID-19. The protocol was immunoSEQ multiplex PCR, while the TCRdb copy is restricted to in-frame clones and leaves out a portion. The sample records about 65,000 clones, over 75% being singletons. Sequenced: peripheral blood. The receptors stem from a man older than 75 with acute or convalescent COVID-19. The CDR3 runs from the conserved cysteine through the conserved F or W. The D gene is left open where the match is weak. Some rows mark clone size as missing; the rest say once, few, many or name a class of expanded clone.

CDR3	DNA	J	length	V	size	D
CASSSATGGSGNTIYF	TGCGCCAGCAGCTCGGCGACAGGGGGTTCGGGAAACACCATATATTTT	TRBJ1-3	16	TRBV5-1	-	TRBD1
CASGLGQGAAGSPLHF	TGTGCTAGTGGTCTTGGACAGGGGGCAGCAGGGTCACCCCTCCACTTT	TRBJ1-6	16	TRBV12-5	-	TRBD1
CASSLVVRPPALVF	TGTGCCAGCAGCTTGGTGGTACGCCCACCGGCGCTAGTCTTC	TRBJ1-2	14	TRBV7-8	-	-
CASSRGNEQFF	TGTGCCAGCAGTCGCGGAAATGAGCAGTTCTTC	TRBJ2-1	11	TRBV12-3/TRBV12-4	-	-
CASSLDRENQPQHF	TGTGCCAGCAGCTTGGACAGGGAGAATCAGCCCCAGCATTTT	TRBJ1-5	14	TRBV7-8	once	TRBD1
CASSESPGDEQYF	TGTGCCAGCAGTGAATCCCCCGGGGACGAGCAGTACTTC	TRBJ2-7	13	TRBV25-1	-	-
CASRTGIIQPQHF	TGTGCCAGCAGAACAGGTATTATTCAGCCCCAGCATTTT	TRBJ1-5	13	TRBV28	-	-
CASRWELAGPGEFF	TGCGCCAGCAGGTGGGAACTAGCGGGGCCAGGAGAGTTCTTC	TRBJ2-1	14	TRBV5-1	-	TRBD2
CASSTVDTSGTDTQYF	TGCGCCAGCAGTACGGTGGACACCTCTGGCACAGATACGCAGTATTTT	TRBJ2-3	16	TRBV23-1	once	-
CASTSLDRGNYGYTF	TGTGCCAGTACCTCCCTGGACAGGGGTAACTATGGCTACACCTTC	TRBJ1-2	15	TRBV19	-	TRBD1
CSVGFDLAGVSTDTQYF	TGCAGCGTTGGTTTCGATTTGGCGGGGGTTTCCACAGATACGCAGTATTTT	TRBJ2-3	17	TRBV29-1	-	TRBD2
CAISGSPGQIMNTEAFF	TGTGCCATCAGTGGGTCCCCCGGACAGATCATGAACACTGAAGCTTTCTTT	TRBJ1-1	17	TRBV10-3	-	-